The following is a T cell receptor (beta chain) sequence with its context. Its antigen is currently unknown. Other DNA variants within this sample encode the same CDR3. Libraries were prepared by immunoSEQ multiplex PCR; TCRdb keeps only in-frame clonotypes and omits some of them. In the table there are 150,000 or so clones, almost 95% of which are singletons. The data derive from a study of T cell responses to AZD1222 COVID-19 vaccine. Notes on the study in general: Repertoire samples came only from after the peak T cell response.

Germline CDR1 is SEHNR and CDR2 is FQNEAQ (reference sequence). V was trimmed by 0 bases and J by 6 bases, leaving 6 bases between them. This CDR3 is built from 13 residues. The rearrangement joins TRBV7-9 to TRBJ2-1; D remains ambiguous. Specimen: peripheral blood, collected on day 0 of AZD1222 vaccination. This clonotype was obtained from an adult in good health. The CDR3 DNA follows: TGTGCCAGCAGCTTAGCGGGCGTCAATGAGCAGTTCTTC. This gives the protein CASSLAGVNEQFF.